The clone carrying this T cell receptor beta chain was recorded at least ten times. With the read ending 3 residues before the CDR3 end, the germline J gene is used to fill in that end. CDR3 length equals 13 residues. V was clipped by 3 bases and J by 5 bases, with 8 bases between them. CDR1 and CDR2 from the germline V gene are LNHDA and SQIVND (reference sequence). Repertoires were generated with immunoSEQ multiplex PCR, while TCRdb's copy carries only in-frame clones and drops some. The sample has about 43,000 clones, none seen only once. The data were obtained in a study of T cell clonality in common variable immunodeficiency.

The chain recombines TRBV19 with TRBJ2-1; D gene unclear. The receptor's source is a person between 18 and 75 years old in good health. The source material was peripheral blood mononuclear cells. The sequenced part of the CDR3 DNA is TGTGCCAGTAGTATCGTGGCCAACAATGAG. Translated, it gives CASSIVANNE. The CDR3, in full, reads CASSIVANNEQFF.